Sequencing of this TCR beta chain was carried out in a study of cytomegalovirus exposure and HLA in healthy donors. Overall study findings and caveats: A few CMV-associated chains were confirmed in vitro to be specific for CMV antigens.

Of note for this clone: What it binds is unknown.

The PCR made use of 60 Vbeta and 13 Jbeta primers. Using immunoSEQ multiplex PCR, the repertoire was profiled, and TCRdb retains in-frame clones only, with some absent. Here the sample spans 190,000 or so clones, more than 65% being singletons. V lost 5 bases, J lost 6 bases, and 17 bases lay in between. The germline CDR1 and CDR2 sequences are SGDLS and YYNGEE. The CDR3 totals 14 residues. This TCR derives from a girl between 10 and 17 years old in good health and CMV-seropositive. The specimen was PBMCs. The V and J genes are TRBV9 and TRBJ1-1, with D unresolved. The CDR3 DNA reads TGTGCCAGCAGGAGAGGGTCGGAAGGAGCTGAAGCTTTCTTT. Its protein product is CASRRGSEGAEAFF.